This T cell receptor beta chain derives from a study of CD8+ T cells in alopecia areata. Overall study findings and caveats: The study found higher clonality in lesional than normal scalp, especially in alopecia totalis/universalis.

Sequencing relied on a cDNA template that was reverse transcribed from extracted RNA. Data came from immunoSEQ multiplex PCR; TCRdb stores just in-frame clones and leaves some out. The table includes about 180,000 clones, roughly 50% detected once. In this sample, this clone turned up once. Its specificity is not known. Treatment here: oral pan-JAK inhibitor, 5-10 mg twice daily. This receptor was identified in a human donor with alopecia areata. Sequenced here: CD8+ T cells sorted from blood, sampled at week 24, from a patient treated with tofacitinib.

The CDR3 here is CASSLGTTYEQYF. The CDR3 nucleotides are TGTGCCAGCAGTTTAGGGACCACCTACGAGCAGTACTTC. This rearrangement joins TRBV27 to TRBJ2-7; D possibly matches TRBD1 or TRBD2 (5 bases each). The V end lost 2 bases, the J end lost 2 bases, and 7 bases lay between the germline ends. CDR3 length: 13 residues. Germline CDR1 reads MNHEY; CDR2 reads SMNVEV (reference sequence).